The rows below give T cell receptor beta chains drawn from one sample of a study of T-cell reconstitution after alpha-beta-depleted transplantation in children. TCRdb analysed the PCR reads with MiXCR anew, one entry per CDR3 protein. The sample lists 350,000 to 450,000 distinct CDR3 sequences, roughly 22% occurring once. The specimen comprised PBMCs from the stem cell graft donor, sampled from the stem cell graft. These receptors all come from a human donor who donated a stem cell graft to a child with acute myeloid leukemia. Each CDR3 is given with its conserved first and last residue. D genes are given only for firm matches. Clone size appears in some rows only: once, few, many, or a class for an expanded clone.

d_call: NA
v_call: TRBV4-2
j_call: TRBJ2-1
clone_size: NA
cdr3_nt: TGTGCCAGCCAGGGGGGGGAGAGCTCCTACAATGAGCAGTTCTTC
cdr3_aa: CASQGGESSYNEQFF

d_call: TRBD2
v_call: TRBV20-1
j_call: TRBJ2-5
clone_size: many
cdr3_nt: TGCAGTGCTAGGTCCGGGCGGGAGGTAGGAGAGACCCAGTACTTC
cdr3_aa: CSARSGREVGETQYF

d_call: TRBD2
v_call: TRBV20-1
j_call: TRBJ2-3
clone_size: NA
cdr3_nt: TGCACTAGCGCCGGGACTAGCGGCACAGATACGCAGTATTTT
cdr3_aa: CTSAGTSGTDTQYF

d_call: TRBD2
v_call: TRBV9
j_call: TRBJ2-3
clone_size: few
cdr3_nt: TGTGCCAGCAGCAGAACTAGCGCCACAGATACGCAGTATTTT
cdr3_aa: CASSRTSATDTQYF

d_call: TRBD2
v_call: TRBV20-1
j_call: TRBJ2-3
clone_size: many
cdr3_nt: TGCAGTACTAGCGGGAGAGGGACAGATACGCAGTATTTT
cdr3_aa: CSTSGRGTDTQYF

d_call: NA
v_call: TRBV5-1
j_call: TRBJ2-6
clone_size: NA
cdr3_nt: TGCGCCAGCAGAGACACAGGGATCGCTGGGGCCAACGTCCTGACTTTC
cdr3_aa: CASRDTGIAGANVLTF

d_call: TRBD2
v_call: TRBV29-1
j_call: TRBJ2-1
clone_size: many
cdr3_nt: TGCAGCGTCACTCTAGCGGGAAACGACAATGAGCAGTTCTTC
cdr3_aa: CSVTLAGNDNEQFF

d_call: NA
v_call: TRBV2
j_call: TRBJ2-5
clone_size: NA
cdr3_nt: TGTGCCAGCAGTGAGGGTGACCCCGTGGGGGAGACCCAGTACTTC
cdr3_aa: CASSEGDPVGETQYF

d_call: NA
v_call: TRBV7-2
j_call: TRBJ2-7
clone_size: NA
cdr3_nt: TGTGCCAGCAGCTTAGACACGCTTAGCTCCTACGAGCAGTACTTC
cdr3_aa: CASSLDTLSSYEQYF

d_call: NA
v_call: TRBV6-5
j_call: TRBJ2-1
clone_size: many
cdr3_nt: TGTGCCAGCAGTTACGGGCTACTCCTCAATGAGCAGTTCTTC
cdr3_aa: CASSYGLLLNEQFF